This passage covers 13 T cell receptor beta chains from one sample sequenced in a study of early T cells in non-severe SARS-CoV-2 infection (dated by TCRdb to the early 2020s). The library was generated by 5' RACE. Sequenced on a NextSeq 500. The public reads were run again by TCRdb, first through fastp at Q25 and then through MiXCR, and only productive beta chains were kept. Rows are unified per CDR3 protein, each entry keeping the most common DNA and genes. The sample table records under 85,000 distinct CDR3 sequences; around 10% of these occur just once. Less than 20% of the sample is held by the ten biggest clonotypes. The sequencing used whole blood, collected at baseline. The origin of the receptors is an adult who was a healthcare worker with PCR-confirmed SARS-CoV-2 infection or an uninfected control (not recorded which). The donor label of this sample is uncertain.

The sample holds a few counts of this clonotype. The chain uses TRBV4-3 and TRBJ2-3; D unresolved. The V and J ends lost 0 bases and 8 bases respectively, with 9 bases between them. This CDR3 has 13 residues. Germline CDR1 is LGHNA and CDR2 is YSLEER. CDR3 DNA sequence: TGCGCCAGCAGCCAAGATTTTCGGTCTACGCAGTATTTT. Translation gives CASSQDFRSTQYF.

The V call is TRBV7-2, the J call TRBJ2-1, with D possibly matching TRBD1 (5 bases). This CDR3 comprises 15 residues. Germline V gives CDR1 SGHTA, CDR2 FQGNSA. Trimming removed 5 bases from V and 9 bases from J, with 20 bases in between. CDR3 region: CASSREGVPAGEQFF. Here the CDR3 DNA reads TGTGCCAGCAGCAGGGAAGGGGTCCCAGCAGGTGAGCAGTTCTTC.

Many counts were recorded for this clonotype. The chain has TRBV11-2 and TRBJ2-1; D unclear. CDR3 length: 12 residues. Trimming cost V 2 bases and J 9 bases, with 8 bases left between them. CDR1 and CDR2 (germline): SGHAT, FQNNGV. The CDR3 here is CASSLLRVEQFF. The CDR3 DNA is TGTGCCAGCAGCTTACTCCGGGTTGAGCAGTTCTTC.

The rearrangement joins TRBV14 to TRBJ2-7; TRBD2 matches 7 bases. After removal of 2 bases from V and 2 bases from J, the junction contained 6 bases not matched to a gene. Germline V lookup: CDR1 SGHDN, CDR2 FVKESK. The CDR3 is 15 residues long. DNA for the CDR3: TGTGCCAGCAGCCAACGGGGACTACCCACCTACGAGCAGTACTTC. Amino acid sequence: CASSQRGLPTYEQYF.

The chain employs TRBV4-3 and TRBJ1-2; D is undetermined. CDR3 length equals 16 residues. The V gene's germline CDR1 is LGHNA and CDR2 YSLEER. The germline V and J ends were trimmed by 0 bases and 3 bases, with 14 bases remaining between them. The CDR3 sequence: CASSQDPRREDYGYTF. The CDR3 bases are TGCGCCAGCAGCCAAGACCCCCGAAGGGAGGACTATGGCTACACCTTC.

The chain uses TRBV7-8 and TRBJ2-1; 8 bases map to TRBD2. V was clipped by 1 base and J by 9 bases; unmatched bases: 2. The germline V gene encodes CDR1 SGHVS and CDR2 FQNEAQ. This CDR3 has 13 residues. The CDR3 loop is CASSLGTSSEQFF. The CDR3 region has the DNA TGTGCCAGCAGCTTAGGGACTAGCAGTGAGCAGTTCTTC. The full variable domain, in which reference TRBV7-8 and TRBJ2-1 provide the parts outside the CDR3, is GAGVSQSPRYKVAKRGQDVALRCDPISGHVSLFWYQQALGQGPEFLTYFQNEAQLDKSGLPSDRFFAERPEGSVSTLKIQRTQQEDSAVYLCASSLGTSSEQFFGPGTRLTVL.

This clonotype has ten or more counts. Written as DNA, the CDR3 is TGTGCCAGCAGCCAAGTGGGTAGCCCTGAGCAGTTCTTC. It codes for CASSQVGSPEQFF. The V gene is TRBV3-1, the J gene TRBJ2-1; no clear D. Germline values: CDR1 LGHDT, CDR2 YNNKEL (reference sequence). V lost 1 base, J lost 9 bases, and 10 bases lay in between. The CDR3 has 13 amino acids.

This chain uses TRBV7-6 with TRBJ2-1; D is unresolved. This CDR3 is 13 amino acids long. Germline V CDR1 and CDR2: SGHVS, FNYEAQ. Trimming took off 4 bases at V and 10 bases at J, with 14 bases between the two ends. The CDR3 bases are TGTGCCAGCAGCTCCAAAACTTCGGGCGAGCAGTTCTTC. Encoded protein: CASSSKTSGEQFF.

This clonotype was counted at least ten times. The V call is TRBV4-2, the J call TRBJ1-5, with D uncertain. The V end was cut by 0 bases, the J end by 5 bases, with 8 bases between. Per the germline V gene, CDR1 is LGHNA and CDR2 is YNFKEQ. This CDR3 is 14 amino acids long. CDR3 in DNA: TGTGCCAGCAGCCAAGATCGGGGAGATCAGCCCCAGCATTTT. It encodes CASSQDRGDQPQHF.

The CDR3 nucleotides are TGCGCCAGCAGCCAAGCTCCAAGCCCAATATATGGCTACACCTTC. Translation gives CASSQAPSPIYGYTF. The V call is TRBV4-1, the J call TRBJ1-2; D is unresolved. The germline CDR1 and CDR2 sequences are MGHRA and YSYEKL. The length of the CDR3 is 15 residues. Trimming removed 1 base from V and 5 bases from J, with 14 bases in between.

The chain uses TRBV3-1 and TRBJ2-5, with D possibly TRBD1 on 6 matching bases. The CDR3 spans 13 residues. Germline V gene sequence: CDR1 LGHDT, CDR2 YNNKEL (reference sequence). V lost 6 bases and J 2 bases, leaving 10 bases between the germline ends. In nucleotides, the CDR3 is TGTGCCAGCAGACTCGGACAGCAAGAGACCCAGTACTTC. Translation: CASRLGQQETQYF.

The CDR3 nucleotides read TGCGCCAGCAGCTCAACGGGACAGGGGGTCGACGAGCAGTACTTC. It encodes CASSSTGQGVDEQYF. The chain recombines TRBV5-1 with TRBJ2-7; 11 bases fit TRBD1. The CDR3 is 15 amino acids. V lost 3 bases, J lost 5 bases, and 7 bases stayed unmatched. Germline V gene sequence: CDR1 SGHRS, CDR2 YFSETQ.

V is TRBV12-3 or TRBV12-4 and J is TRBJ2-2; D gene uncertain. This CDR3 region has 15 residues. Trimming shortened V by 2 bases and J by 4 bases, and 11 bases separated the two germline ends. CDR3 region: CASSLIYGPTGELFF. CDR3 DNA sequence: TGTGCCAGCAGTTTAATCTACGGACCCACCGGGGAGCTGTTTTTT.